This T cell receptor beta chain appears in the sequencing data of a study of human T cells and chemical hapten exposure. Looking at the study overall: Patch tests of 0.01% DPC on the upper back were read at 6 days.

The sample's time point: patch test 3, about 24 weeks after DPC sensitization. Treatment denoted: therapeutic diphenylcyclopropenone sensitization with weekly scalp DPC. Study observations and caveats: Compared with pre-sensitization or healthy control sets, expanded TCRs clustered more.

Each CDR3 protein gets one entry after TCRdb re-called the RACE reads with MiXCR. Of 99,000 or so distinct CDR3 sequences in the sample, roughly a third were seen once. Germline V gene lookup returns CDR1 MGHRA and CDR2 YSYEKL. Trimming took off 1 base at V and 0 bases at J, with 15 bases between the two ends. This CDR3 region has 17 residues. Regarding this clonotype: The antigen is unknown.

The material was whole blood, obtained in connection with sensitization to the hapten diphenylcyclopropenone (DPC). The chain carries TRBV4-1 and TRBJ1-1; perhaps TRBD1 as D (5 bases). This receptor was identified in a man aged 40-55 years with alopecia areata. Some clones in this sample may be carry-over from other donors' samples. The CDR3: CASSQAQRGGLNTEAFF. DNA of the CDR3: TGCGCCAGCAGCCAAGCACAAAGGGGCGGATTGAACACTGAAGCTTTCTTT.